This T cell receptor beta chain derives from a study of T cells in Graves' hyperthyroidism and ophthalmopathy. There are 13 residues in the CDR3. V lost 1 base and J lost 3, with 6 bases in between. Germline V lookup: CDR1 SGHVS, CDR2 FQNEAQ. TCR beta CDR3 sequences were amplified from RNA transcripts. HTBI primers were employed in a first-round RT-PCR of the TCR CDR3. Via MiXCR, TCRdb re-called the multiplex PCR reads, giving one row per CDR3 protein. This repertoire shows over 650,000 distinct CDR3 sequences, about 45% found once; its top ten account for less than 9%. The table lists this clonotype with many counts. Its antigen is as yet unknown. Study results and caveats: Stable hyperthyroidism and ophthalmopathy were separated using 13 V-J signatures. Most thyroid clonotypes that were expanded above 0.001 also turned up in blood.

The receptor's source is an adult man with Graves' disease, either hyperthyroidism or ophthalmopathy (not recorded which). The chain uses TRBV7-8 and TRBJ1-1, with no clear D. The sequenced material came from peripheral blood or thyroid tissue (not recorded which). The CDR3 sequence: CASSLDSDTEAFF. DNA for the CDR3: TGTGCCAGCAGCTTAGACAGCGACACTGAAGCTTTCTTT.